What follows is one T cell receptor (beta chain) and its context. The antigen remains undetermined. At one end the junction does not follow the germline gene, possibly because of a read error. The sample belongs to a study of beta chain features in type 1 diabetes. Overall study findings and caveats: Comparison showed that naive, central memory and Treg TCRB repertoires appeared more similar among patients than among healthy donors. A moderate, significant TCRB CDR3 shortening appeared in type 1 diabetes across four CD4+ subsets.

The whole isolated RNA underwent reverse transcription, so sequencing captured expressed TCRB transcripts. Data came from immunoSEQ multiplex PCR; TCRdb stores just in-frame clones and leaves some out. This sample has approximately 250,000 clones, with approximately 10% found just once. Sorting of CD4+ naive, central memory, regulatory and stem cell-like memory cells was performed via CD45RO/CCR7/CD25/CD127/CD95/CD27. Without exception, sorted populations had purity beyond 95%. Specimen: naive CD4+ T cells from blood. The origin of this receptor is a man under 40 with type 1 diabetes.

The CDR3 protein is CSASTGGDTSF. The CDR3, as DNA: TGCAGTGCTTCTACAGGGGGCGATACATCCTTC. The chain combines TRBV20-1 with TRBJ2-7; 9 positions agree with TRBD1. CDR3 size: 11 residues. The germline V gene has CDR1 DFQATT and CDR2 SNEGSKA (reference sequence).